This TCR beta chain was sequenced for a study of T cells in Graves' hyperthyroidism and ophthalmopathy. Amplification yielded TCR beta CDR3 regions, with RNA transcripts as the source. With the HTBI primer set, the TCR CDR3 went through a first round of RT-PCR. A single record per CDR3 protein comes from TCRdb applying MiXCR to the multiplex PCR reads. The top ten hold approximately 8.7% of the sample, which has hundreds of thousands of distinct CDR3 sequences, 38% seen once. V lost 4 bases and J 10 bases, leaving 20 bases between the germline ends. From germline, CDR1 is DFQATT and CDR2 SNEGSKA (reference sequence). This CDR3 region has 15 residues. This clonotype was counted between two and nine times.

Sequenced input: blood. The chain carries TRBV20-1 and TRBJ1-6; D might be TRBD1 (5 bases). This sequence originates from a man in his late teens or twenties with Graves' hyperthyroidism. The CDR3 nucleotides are TGCAGTGCTAAAGTAGGGGAGCAGTCTGGGTCACCCCTCCACTTT. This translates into CSAKVGEQSGSPLHF.